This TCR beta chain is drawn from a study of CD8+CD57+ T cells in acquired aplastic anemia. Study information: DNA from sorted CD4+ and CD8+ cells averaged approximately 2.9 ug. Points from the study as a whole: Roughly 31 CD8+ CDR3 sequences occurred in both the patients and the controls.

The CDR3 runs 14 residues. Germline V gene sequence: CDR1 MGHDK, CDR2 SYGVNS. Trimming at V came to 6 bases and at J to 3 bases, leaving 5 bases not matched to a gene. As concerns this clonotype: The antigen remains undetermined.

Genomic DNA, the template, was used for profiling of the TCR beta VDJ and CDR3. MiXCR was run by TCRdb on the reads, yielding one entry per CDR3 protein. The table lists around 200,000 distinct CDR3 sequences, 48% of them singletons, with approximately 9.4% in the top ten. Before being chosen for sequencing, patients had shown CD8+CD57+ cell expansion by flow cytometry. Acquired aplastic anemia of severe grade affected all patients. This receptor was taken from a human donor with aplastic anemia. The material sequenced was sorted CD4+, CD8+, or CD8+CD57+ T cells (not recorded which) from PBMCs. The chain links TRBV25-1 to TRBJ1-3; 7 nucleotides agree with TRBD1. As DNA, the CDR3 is TGTGCCAGCAGGGAGACAGGGTTTGGAAACACCATATATTTT. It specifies CASRETGFGNTIYF. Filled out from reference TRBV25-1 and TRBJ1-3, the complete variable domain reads EADIYQTPRYLVIGTGKKITLECSQTMGHDKMYWYQQDPGMELHLIHYSYGVNSTEKGDLSSESTVSRIRTEHFPLTLESARPSHTSQYLCASRETGFGNTIYFGEGSWLTVV.